This record covers a single T cell receptor (beta chain). Study processing details: Reference gene primers were amplified, and this amplification served to estimate nucleated cell counts. Clones were read by immunoSEQ multiplex PCR, and TCRdb kept only the in-frame ones, dropping some. V and J calls and clone size are as listed in that table; D and trimming were resolved from the DNA. Of 150,000 to 200,000 clones listed, 70% to 90% are singletons. CDR3 length equals 14 residues. V shed 3 bases, J shed 8 bases, and the junction held 3 bases outside the gene matches. CDR1 is SGHNT, CDR2 YYREEE, per germline (reference sequence). This entry belongs to a study of blood T cell repertoires in COVID-19. Overall study context: Acute and convalescent COVID-19 specimens originated in the United States, Italy and Spain. In each case, the material was cDNA or gDNA derived from T cells, B-cell-depleted T cells, or PBMCs.

The chain joins TRBV5-4 to TRBJ1-6; TRBD1 matches 9 bases. The source material was peripheral blood. The TCR sequence derives from a woman aged 55-69 years with COVID-19, enrolled during active disease. The CDR3 is CASSWGQGDSPLHF. The CDR3 nucleotides read TGTGCCAGCAGCTGGGGACAGGGAGATTCACCCCTCCACTTT.